This TCR beta chain was recovered during a study of blood T cell repertoires in COVID-19. Study at large: COVID-19 samples from acute and convalescent phases originated in the United States, Italy and Spain. Sample material is recorded as cDNA or gDNA derived from T cells, B-cell-depleted T cells, or PBMCs.

How the authors handled the data: Estimated nucleated cell counts came from reference gene primer amplification. Generated by immunoSEQ multiplex PCR, the TCRdb table keeps only in-frame clones and is missing some. From that table come the V and J calls and clone size; the DNA was used to work out D and trimming. Among about 260,000 clones listed, over 75% were seen once. CDR1 is GTSNPN and CDR2 is SVGIG in the germline V gene (reference sequence). CDR3 size: 14 residues. Trimming stripped 0 bases from V and 6 bases from J, with 15 bases between. The J gene is TRBJ2-7, the V gene TRBV30; a possible D gene is TRBD1 (6 bases). The material sequenced was peripheral blood. The sequence came from a woman aged 45 to 65 with acute or convalescent COVID-19. The CDR3 region is CAWSVRQVRGEQYF. The CDR3 nucleotides are TGTGCCTGGAGTGTACGACAGGTTAGAGGCGAGCAGTACTTC.